The source of this T cell receptor (beta chain) is a study of blood T cell repertoires in COVID-19. The wider study: Acute and convalescent COVID-19 specimens originated in the United States, Italy and Spain. In each case, the material was cDNA or gDNA derived from T cells, B-cell-depleted T cells, or PBMCs.

Some clones are missing from TCRdb's copy, which holds only in-frame ones; the method was immunoSEQ multiplex PCR. This table holds some 460,000 clones, 85% to 90% found once. This clone was counted once. The CDR3 extends over 17 amino acids. Germline V gene lookup returns CDR1 MNHEY and CDR2 SMNVEV (reference sequence). The junction had 11 bases not matched to a gene; V was cut back by 5 bases and J by 0 bases. This receptor was taken from a woman younger than 45 with acute or convalescent COVID-19. The sequenced material came from peripheral blood. The V call is TRBV27, the J call TRBJ2-7; 9 nucleotides agree with TRBD1. CDR3 DNA sequence: TGTGCCAGCAGTCCGCTGTCCGGGACAGGGTACTCCTACGAGCAGTACTTC. It is translated as CASSPLSGTGYSYEQYF.